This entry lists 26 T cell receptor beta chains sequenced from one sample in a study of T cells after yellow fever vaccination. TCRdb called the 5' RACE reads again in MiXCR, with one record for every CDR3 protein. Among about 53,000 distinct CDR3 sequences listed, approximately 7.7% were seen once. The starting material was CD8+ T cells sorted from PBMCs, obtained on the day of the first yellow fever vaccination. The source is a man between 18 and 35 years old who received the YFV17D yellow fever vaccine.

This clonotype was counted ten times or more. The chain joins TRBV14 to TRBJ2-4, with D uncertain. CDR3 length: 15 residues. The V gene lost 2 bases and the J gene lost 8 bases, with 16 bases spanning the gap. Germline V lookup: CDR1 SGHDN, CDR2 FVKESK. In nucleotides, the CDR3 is TGTGCCAGCAGCCAAACGTTCCTCGGGCGAGACATTCAGTACTTC. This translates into CASSQTFLGRDIQYF.

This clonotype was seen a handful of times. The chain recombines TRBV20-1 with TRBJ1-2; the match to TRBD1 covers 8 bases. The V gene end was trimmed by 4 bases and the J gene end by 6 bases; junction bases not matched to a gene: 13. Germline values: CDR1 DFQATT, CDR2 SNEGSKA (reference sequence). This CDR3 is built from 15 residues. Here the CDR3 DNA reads TGCAGTGCTAATTTCCGTCAGGGGGCTTATGATGGCTACACCTTC. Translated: CSANFRQGAYDGYTF.

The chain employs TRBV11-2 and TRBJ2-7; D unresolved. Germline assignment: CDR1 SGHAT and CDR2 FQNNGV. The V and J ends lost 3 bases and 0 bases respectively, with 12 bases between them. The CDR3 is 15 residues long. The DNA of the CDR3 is TGTGCCAGCAGCTTGCGAGACCCTAGCTCCTACGAGCAGTACGTC. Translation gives CASSLRDPSSYEQYV.

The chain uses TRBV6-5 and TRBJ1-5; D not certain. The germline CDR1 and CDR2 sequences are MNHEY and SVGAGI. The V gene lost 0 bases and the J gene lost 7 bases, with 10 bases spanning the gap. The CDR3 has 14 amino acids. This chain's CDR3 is CASSYSIGEQPQHF. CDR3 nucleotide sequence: TGTGCCAGCAGTTACTCGATCGGCGAACAGCCCCAGCATTTT.

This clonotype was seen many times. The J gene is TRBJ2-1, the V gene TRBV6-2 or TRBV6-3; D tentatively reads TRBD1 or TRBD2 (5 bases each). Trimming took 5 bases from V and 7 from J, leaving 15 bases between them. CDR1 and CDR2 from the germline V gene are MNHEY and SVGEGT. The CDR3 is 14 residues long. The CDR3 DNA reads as TGTGCCAGCAGTGGGCCGTCGAGGGGAAATGAGCAGTTCTTC. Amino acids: CASSGPSRGNEQFF.

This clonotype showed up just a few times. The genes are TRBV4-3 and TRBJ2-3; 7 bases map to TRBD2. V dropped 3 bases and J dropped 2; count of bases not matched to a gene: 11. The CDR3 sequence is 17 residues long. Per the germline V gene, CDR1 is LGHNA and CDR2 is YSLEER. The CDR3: CASSQKSTSEHTDTQYF. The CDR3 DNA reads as TGCGCCAGCAGCCAGAAATCTACTAGCGAACACACAGATACGCAGTATTTT.

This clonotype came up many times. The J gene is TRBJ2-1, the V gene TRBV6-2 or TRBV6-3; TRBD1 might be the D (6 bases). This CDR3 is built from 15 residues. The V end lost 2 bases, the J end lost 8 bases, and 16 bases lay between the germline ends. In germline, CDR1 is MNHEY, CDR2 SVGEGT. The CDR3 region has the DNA TGTGCCAGCAGTTACCCCCCTCCAGGGGTTCATGAGCAGTTCTTC. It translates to CASSYPPPGVHEQFF.

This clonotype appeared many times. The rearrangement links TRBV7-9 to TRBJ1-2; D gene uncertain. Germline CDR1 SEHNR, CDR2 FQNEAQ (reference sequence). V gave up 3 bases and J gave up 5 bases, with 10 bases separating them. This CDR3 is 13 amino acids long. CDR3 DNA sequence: TGTGCCAGCAGCTTGACGGATATATATGGCTACACCTTC. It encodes CASSLTDIYGYTF.

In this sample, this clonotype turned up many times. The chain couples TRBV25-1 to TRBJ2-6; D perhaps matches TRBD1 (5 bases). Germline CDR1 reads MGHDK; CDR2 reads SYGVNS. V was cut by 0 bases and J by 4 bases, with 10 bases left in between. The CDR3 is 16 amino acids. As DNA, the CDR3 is TGTGCCAGCAGTGAATATATCCCAGGGGGGGCCAACGTCCTGACTTTC. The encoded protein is CASSEYIPGGANVLTF.

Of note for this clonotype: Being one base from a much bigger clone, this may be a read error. The CDR3 spells CASSSLTPIPGEKLFF. In nucleotides, the CDR3 is TGTGCCAGCAGCTCCCTCACACCGATCCCGGGGGAAAAACTGTTTTTT. The rearrangement links TRBV11-2 to TRBJ1-4; D is ambiguous. The CDR3 has 16 residues. The V gene's germline CDR1 is SGHAT and CDR2 FQNNGV. V dropped 4 bases and J dropped 8 bases, with 20 bases sitting between them.

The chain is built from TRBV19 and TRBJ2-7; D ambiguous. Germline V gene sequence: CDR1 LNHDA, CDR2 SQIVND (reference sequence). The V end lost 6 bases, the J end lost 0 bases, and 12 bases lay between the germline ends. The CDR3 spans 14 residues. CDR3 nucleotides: TGTGCCAGTAGGAAGAGACAAGACTCCTACGAGCAGTACGTC. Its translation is CASRKRQDSYEQYV.

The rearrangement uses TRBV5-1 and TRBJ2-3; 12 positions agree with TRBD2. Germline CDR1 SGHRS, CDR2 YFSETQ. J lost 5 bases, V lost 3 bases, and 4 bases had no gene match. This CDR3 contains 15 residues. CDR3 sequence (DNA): TGCGCCAGCAGCTCCCCTAGCGGGGGGGAAGATACGCAGTATTTT. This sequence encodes CASSSPSGGEDTQYF. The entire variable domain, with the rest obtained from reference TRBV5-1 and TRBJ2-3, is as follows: KAGVTQTPRYLIKTRGQQVTLSCSPISGHRSVSWYQQTPGQGLQFLFEYFSETQRNKGNFPGRFSGRQFSNSRSEMNVSTLELGDSALYLCASSSPSGGEDTQYFGPGTRLTVL.

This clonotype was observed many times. The CDR3 coding sequence is TGTGCCAGCAGCCGGACGTACACTGAAGCTTTCTTT. Amino acids: CASSRTYTEAFF. This chain links TRBV6-2 or TRBV6-3 with TRBJ1-1; D not resolved. V lost 6 bases, J lost 3 bases, and 8 bases lay in between. The CDR3 consists of 12 residues. Germline values: CDR1 MNHEY, CDR2 SVGEGT.

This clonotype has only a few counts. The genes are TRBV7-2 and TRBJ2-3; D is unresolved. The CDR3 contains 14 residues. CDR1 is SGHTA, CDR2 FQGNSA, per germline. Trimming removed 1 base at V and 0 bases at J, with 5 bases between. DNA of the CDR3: TGTGCCAGCAGCTTAGTTCTAAGCACAGATACGCAGTATTTT. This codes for CASSLVLSTDTQYF.

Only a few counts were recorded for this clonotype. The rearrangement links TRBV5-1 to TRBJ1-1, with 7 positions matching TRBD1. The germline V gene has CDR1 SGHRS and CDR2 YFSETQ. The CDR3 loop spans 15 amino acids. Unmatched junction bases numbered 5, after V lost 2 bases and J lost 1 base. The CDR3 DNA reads TGCGCCAGCAGCTTTGGGGACAGCCCGAACACTGAAGCTTTCTTT. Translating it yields CASSFGDSPNTEAFF.

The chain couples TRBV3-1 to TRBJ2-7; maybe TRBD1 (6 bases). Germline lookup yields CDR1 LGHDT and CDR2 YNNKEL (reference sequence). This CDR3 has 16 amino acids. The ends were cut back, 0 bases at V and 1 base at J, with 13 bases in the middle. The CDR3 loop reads CASSQDPDSTSYEQYF. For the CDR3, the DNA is TGTGCCAGCAGCCAAGATCCGGACAGTACATCCTACGAGCAGTACTTC.

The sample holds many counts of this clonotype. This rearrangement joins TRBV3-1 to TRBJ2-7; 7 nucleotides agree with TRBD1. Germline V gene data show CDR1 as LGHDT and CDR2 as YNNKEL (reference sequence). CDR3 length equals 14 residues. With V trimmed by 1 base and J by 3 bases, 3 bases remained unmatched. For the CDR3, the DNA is TGTGCCAGCAGCCAAGGGACAGGCGACTACGAGCAGTACTTC. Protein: CASSQGTGDYEQYF.

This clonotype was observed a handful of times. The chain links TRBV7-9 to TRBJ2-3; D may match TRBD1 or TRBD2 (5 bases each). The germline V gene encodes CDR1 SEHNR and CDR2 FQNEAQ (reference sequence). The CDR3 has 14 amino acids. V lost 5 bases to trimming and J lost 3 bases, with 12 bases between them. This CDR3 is CASSRDPLTDTQYF. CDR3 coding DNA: TGTGCCAGCAGCCGGGACCCCTTGACAGATACGCAGTATTTT.

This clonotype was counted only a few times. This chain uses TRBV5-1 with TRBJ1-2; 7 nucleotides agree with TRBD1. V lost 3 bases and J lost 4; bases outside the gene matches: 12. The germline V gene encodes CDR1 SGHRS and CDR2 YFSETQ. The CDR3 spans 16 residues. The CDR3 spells CASSSFPGQVLYGYTF. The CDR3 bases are TGCGCCAGCAGCTCCTTTCCCGGACAGGTTCTCTATGGCTACACCTTC.

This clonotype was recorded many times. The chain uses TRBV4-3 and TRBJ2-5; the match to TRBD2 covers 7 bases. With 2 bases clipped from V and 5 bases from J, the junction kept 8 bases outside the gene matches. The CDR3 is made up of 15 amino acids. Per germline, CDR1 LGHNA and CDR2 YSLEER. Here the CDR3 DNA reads TGCGCCAGCAGCCAAACACGGGGGGACGGGGAGACCCAGTACTTC. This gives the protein CASSQTRGDGETQYF.

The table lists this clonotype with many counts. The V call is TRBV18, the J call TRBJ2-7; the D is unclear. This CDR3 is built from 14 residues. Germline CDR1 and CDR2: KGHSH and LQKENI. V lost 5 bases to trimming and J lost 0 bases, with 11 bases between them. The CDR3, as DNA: TGTGCCAGCTCAGGTGCCCCCGTCTCCTACGAGCAGTACGTC. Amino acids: CASSGAPVSYEQYV.

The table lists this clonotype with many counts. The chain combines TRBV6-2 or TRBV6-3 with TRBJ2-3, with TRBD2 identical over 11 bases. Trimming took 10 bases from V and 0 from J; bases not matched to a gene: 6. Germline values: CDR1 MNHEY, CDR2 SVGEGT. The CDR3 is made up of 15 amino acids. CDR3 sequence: CATSLAGASTDTQYF. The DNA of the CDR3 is TGTGCCACATCACTAGCGGGGGCCAGCACAGATACGCAGTATTTT.

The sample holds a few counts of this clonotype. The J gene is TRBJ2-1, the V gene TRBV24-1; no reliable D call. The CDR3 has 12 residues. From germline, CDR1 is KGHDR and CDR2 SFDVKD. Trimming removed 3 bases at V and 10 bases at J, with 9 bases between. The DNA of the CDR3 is TGTGCCACCAGTGATATGGGGTACGAGCAGTTCTTC. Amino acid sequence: CATSDMGYEQFF.

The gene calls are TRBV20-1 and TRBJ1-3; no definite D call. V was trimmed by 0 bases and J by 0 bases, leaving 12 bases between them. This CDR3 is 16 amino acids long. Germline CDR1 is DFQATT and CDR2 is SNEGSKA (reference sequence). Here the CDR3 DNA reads TGCAGTGCTAGAGACCCCGGGCCTTCCTCTGGAAACACCATATATTTT. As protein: CSARDPGPSSGNTIYF.

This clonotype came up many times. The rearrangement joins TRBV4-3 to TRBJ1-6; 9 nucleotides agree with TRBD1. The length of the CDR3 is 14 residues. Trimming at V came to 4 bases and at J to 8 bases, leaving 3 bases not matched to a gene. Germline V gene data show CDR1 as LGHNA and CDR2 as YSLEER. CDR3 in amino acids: CASSLTGGDSPLHF. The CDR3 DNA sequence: TGCGCCAGCAGCCTCACAGGGGGCGATTCACCCCTCCACTTT.

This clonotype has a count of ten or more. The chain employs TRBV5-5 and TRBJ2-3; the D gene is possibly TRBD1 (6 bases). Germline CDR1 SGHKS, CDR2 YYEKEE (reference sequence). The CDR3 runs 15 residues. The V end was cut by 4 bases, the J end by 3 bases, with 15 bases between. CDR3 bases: TGTGCCAGCAGCCCACCAACAGGGAAAACAGATACGCAGTATTTT. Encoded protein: CASSPPTGKTDTQYF.